One T cell receptor (beta chain) is described in this entry. Its antigen remains unidentified. Per-nucleotide qualities are absent, and no much larger clonotype sits a single base away. The study tested focal radiation therapy combined with CTLA-4 blockade (ipilimumab) in patients with chemo-refractory metastatic non-small-cell lung cancer. The data were taken from a study of radiotherapy plus CTLA-4 blockade in lung cancer (dated by TCRdb to the late 2010s). For the study in its entirety: Among the enrolled patients, 15% to 20% had an objective response, and 31% reached disease control. Points the paper makes about the study in general: Increased serum interferon-beta after radiation, together with early dynamic changes in blood T cell clones, were reported to be the strongest predictors of response. After treatment with radiotherapy and ipilimumab, TCR clones that originated in tumors expanded in peripheral blood.

Per the germline V gene, MNHEY is the CDR1 and SVGAGI is the CDR2. The CDR3 holds 14 amino acids from the cysteine to the phenylalanine. Left in the record is the CDR3 DNA by itself, 42 bases read in frame from the first base. V is pruned by 5 bases and J by 7 bases, leaving 7 bases of the junction without a gene match. Libraries were built with the immunoSEQ multiplex PCR assay. Imported from immuneACCESS, the table was reduced by TCRdb to in-frame sequences with V and J called. These copies leave out some clones; in studies compared against another copy, an unresolved V gene accounts for under half, and the cause of the remainder is not known. The sample includes about 77,000 clones, with roughly 70% observed a single time. The top ten hold more than 8% of the sample.

Here the chain combines TRBV6-5 and TRBJ1-4; 7 of the junction bases match TRBD1. This specimen consisted of peripheral blood, obtained from a patient treated with radiotherapy plus ipilimumab. The sequence derives from a human donor with non-small cell lung cancer whose response to radiotherapy plus ipilimumab could not be evaluated. The nucleotides are TGTGCCAGCAGTAAACAGGGGCTTGGTGAAAAACTGTTTTTT. Translated, this is CASSKQGLGEKLFF.